This section outlines one T cell receptor (beta chain) sequence together with its context. This specimen belongs to a study of cytomegalovirus exposure and HLA in healthy donors. Trimming took 4 bases from V and 4 from J, leaving 21 bases between them. Germline loops: CDR1 SGDLS, CDR2 YYNGEE. The CDR3 runs to 17 residues. It was healthy bone marrow donors who served as donors. Donors sampled were nominally healthy, though unrecorded immune exposures were likely. Amplification used 60 Vbeta primers and 13 Jbeta primers. Clones were sequenced by immunoSEQ multiplex PCR, and TCRdb holds only the in-frame ones, with some missing. Altogether around 130,000 clones are present, roughly four fifths being singletons, with the ten largest covering around 10%.

The chain employs TRBV9 and TRBJ2-1; perhaps TRBD1 as D (5 bases). The sequence was collected from a male donor in good health and CMV-seropositive. The sequenced sample was PBMCs. The CDR3 bases are TGTGCCAGCAGCAAATGGACAAGCACACCTCCGTACAATGAGCAGTTCTTC. Translation gives CASSKWTSTPPYNEQFF.